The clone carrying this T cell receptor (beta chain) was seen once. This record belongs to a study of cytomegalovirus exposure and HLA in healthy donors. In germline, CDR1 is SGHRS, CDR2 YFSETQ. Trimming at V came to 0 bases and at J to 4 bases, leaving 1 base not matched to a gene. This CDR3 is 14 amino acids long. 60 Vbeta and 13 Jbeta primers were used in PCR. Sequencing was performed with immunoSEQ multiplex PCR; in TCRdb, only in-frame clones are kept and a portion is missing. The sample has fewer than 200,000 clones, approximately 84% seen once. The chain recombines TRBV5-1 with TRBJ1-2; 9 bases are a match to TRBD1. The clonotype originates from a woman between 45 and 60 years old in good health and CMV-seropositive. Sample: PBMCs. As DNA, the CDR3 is TGCGCCAGCAGCTTGGGGACAGGGGCCTATGGCTACACCTTC. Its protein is CASSLGTGAYGYTF.